This record concerns one T cell receptor (beta chain) sequence. The target of this receptor is not known. There are no base qualities to consult, and no much larger clone falls within one base. Each collaborating institution followed its own protocols to collect whole blood in K2EDTA tubes. For TCRbeta analysis, collaborators shipped samples as frozen whole blood, isolated PBMCs, or DNA extracted from either of those sample types. These data originate in a study of blood T cell repertoires in COVID-19 (dated by TCRdb to 2020 to 2021). As for the study more broadly: Samples covering the acute and convalescent phases of COVID-19 were provided by collaborators in the United States, Italy and Spain. The dataset comprised deeply sampled blood TCRbeta repertoires from subjects exposed to, actively infected with, or recovered from COVID-19. Samples were obtained from the ongoing ImmuneRACE study (first 160 participants) and from approximately 1,200 subjects provided by 6 global collaborators. A freely available public database, intended as a resource for researchers studying the immune response to SARS-CoV-2, is where the repertoires were released. HLA class I and class II types, where available, came from metadata supplied by the sample provider rather than from assay-based typing. The prospective study material was composed of cDNA or gDNA derived from T cells, B-cell-depleted T cells, or PBMCs. Nearly every sample came with metadata listing a de-identified subject ID, COVID-19 status, age in years and sex. Overall study outcomes, separate from this receptor: The amount of clinical and demographic metadata varied by source and participant and was provided uncurated.

TCRbeta CDR3 regions were amplified from genomic DNA by means of the immunoSEQ Assay, a bias-controlled multiplex PCR. The original methods were these. Within the assay, amplification of reference gene primers was used to estimate how many nucleated cells each sample contained. To quantify the absolute abundance of each unique TCRbeta CDR3 rearrangement, sequence reads were collapsed and filtered. For each sample, productive Simpson clonality was calculated as the square root of Simpson's diversity index across productive rearrangements. The table comes from immuneACCESS by way of TCRdb, which keeps in-frame sequences with V and J called. Part of the clones is missing from these tables; in studies checked, under half for an unresolved V gene and the rest for unknown reasons. V and J calls and clone size come straight from that table; D and trimming were deduced from the DNA. The sample table lists some 120,000 clones, roughly 76% of them with a count of one. Together, the top ten hold more than 9% of the sample.

The receptor was derived from a human donor in a cohort sampled during active COVID-19. The sample consisted of peripheral blood.

The nucleotide sequence is TGTGCCAGCAGCCCGACAGTAAACTACGAGCAGTACTTC. Its translation is CASSPTVNYEQYF. This sequence uses TRBV11-3 and TRBJ2-7; D gene: possibly TRBD1, on 5 matching bases. V is cut by 5 bases and J by 3 bases, and the space between the germline ends is 11 bases. CDR1 and CDR2 (SGHNT, YENEEA) derive from the germline V gene. Spanning cysteine to phenylalanine, the CDR3 consists of 13 amino acids. Left in the record is the CDR3 DNA by itself, 39 bases read in frame from the first base.